The rows below give T cell receptor beta chains drawn from one sample of a study of radiation and T cells in renal cell carcinoma. Only in-frame clones appear in the TCRdb table, and some are missing; sequencing was by immunoSEQ multiplex PCR. The table shows 130,000 to 150,000 clones, with over 75% occurring only once. The sample consisted of blood, taken from a patient whose treatment included radiotherapy and nephrectomy. The receptors come from a woman in her forties or fifties with renal cell carcinoma. Each CDR3 is given with its conserved first and last residue. D genes are given only for firm matches. Size tells how often a clone was seen (once, few, many) or the class of an expanded clone, and some rows leave it out.

cdr3_aa: CASNPRGASYEQYF
d_call: .
clone_size: .
v_call: TRBV6-5

cdr3_aa: CASSVLARDTGELFF
d_call: .
clone_size: .
v_call: TRBV9

cdr3_aa: CSGYRRGTEAFF
d_call: .
clone_size: .
v_call: TRBV29-1

cdr3_aa: CASSELQGRAFF
d_call: .
clone_size: .
v_call: TRBV5-1

cdr3_aa: CASSPSDRGRVTEAFF
d_call: TRBD1
clone_size: .
v_call: TRBV18

cdr3_aa: CASSERSSPLHF
d_call: .
clone_size: few
v_call: TRBV25-1

cdr3_aa: CASSRAGSHEQYF
d_call: .
clone_size: .
v_call: TRBV10-1

cdr3_aa: CASSPAPYRDPGTDTQYF
d_call: .
clone_size: .
v_call: TRBV7-6

cdr3_aa: CASSLVGSGAWNTEAFF
d_call: .
clone_size: .
v_call: TRBV5-4

cdr3_aa: CASRRTRTSEEQFF
d_call: TRBD2
clone_size: .
v_call: TRBV7-2

cdr3_aa: CASSVNSRDGTYEQYF
d_call: .
clone_size: .
v_call: TRBV9

cdr3_aa: CASSIAGRETQYF
d_call: .
clone_size: .
v_call: TRBV27

cdr3_aa: CASSQGARENEKLFF
d_call: .
clone_size: once
v_call: TRBV4-2

cdr3_aa: CASSILGVRPGNTIYF
d_call: .
clone_size: .
v_call: TRBV19

cdr3_aa: CASSVGWQNYEQYF
d_call: .
clone_size: .
v_call: TRBV9

cdr3_aa: CSARKGEPQHF
d_call: .
clone_size: .
v_call: TRBV20-1

cdr3_aa: CASSQALYRYSGNTIYF
d_call: .
clone_size: .
v_call: TRBV4-1

cdr3_aa: CASSKGSRDGNTEAFF
d_call: .
clone_size: once
v_call: TRBV19

cdr3_aa: CASSTQPLNQPQHF
d_call: .
clone_size: .
v_call: TRBV19

cdr3_aa: CASSTTLGGPQHF
d_call: .
clone_size: .
v_call: TRBV11-2

cdr3_aa: CASSGTGGARNGYTF
d_call: .
clone_size: .
v_call: TRBV5-4

cdr3_aa: CASSEGQHQPQHF
d_call: TRBD1
clone_size: .
v_call: TRBV6-4

cdr3_aa: CASSLGTSGDTQETQYF
d_call: TRBD2
clone_size: once
v_call: TRBV5-8

cdr3_aa: CASSQQRSNSPLHF
d_call: .
clone_size: .
v_call: TRBV2

cdr3_aa: CASPAPRLYEQYF
d_call: .
clone_size: .
v_call: TRBV27

cdr3_aa: CASSVSGGFQETQYF
d_call: TRBD2
clone_size: .
v_call: TRBV9

cdr3_aa: CAWRQAYNQPQHF
d_call: .
clone_size: .
v_call: TRBV30

cdr3_aa: CASSLDRQNTIYF
d_call: .
clone_size: .
v_call: TRBV11-2

cdr3_aa: CASSIEWRGGQETQYF
d_call: TRBD2
clone_size: .
v_call: TRBV19

cdr3_aa: CASSQESIQGKFF
d_call: .
clone_size: .
v_call: TRBV14

cdr3_aa: CASSLVGDSNSPLHF
d_call: TRBD1
clone_size: .
v_call: TRBV5-4

cdr3_aa: CASSWRQGEGYTF
d_call: TRBD1
clone_size: .
v_call: TRBV6-6

cdr3_aa: CATQRGIGDTQYF
d_call: .
clone_size: .
v_call: TRBV6-1

cdr3_aa: CASRGDGNEKLFF
d_call: .
clone_size: .
v_call: TRBV2

cdr3_aa: CASSIIRDRSYEQYF
d_call: TRBD1
clone_size: .
v_call: TRBV6-1

cdr3_aa: CASSLDHRGGAEAFF
d_call: .
clone_size: .
v_call: TRBV11-2

cdr3_aa: CASSQDLGVYNEQFF
d_call: .
clone_size: .
v_call: TRBV4-3

cdr3_aa: CASSRDPGSGNTIYF
d_call: .
clone_size: .
v_call: TRBV7-8

cdr3_aa: CASSMQASSYEQYF
d_call: .
clone_size: .
v_call: TRBV19

cdr3_aa: CASSFRTDSNEKLFF
d_call: .
clone_size: .
v_call: TRBV5-6

cdr3_aa: CASSLSGLHTQYF
d_call: .
clone_size: .
v_call: TRBV5-5

cdr3_aa: CASSYSEGFMGTEAFF
d_call: .
clone_size: .
v_call: TRBV6-5

cdr3_aa: CASSSRQARSGANVLTF
d_call: .
clone_size: .
v_call: TRBV9

cdr3_aa: CSGQRGEKLFF
d_call: .
clone_size: .
v_call: TRBV29-1

cdr3_aa: CASTQGQGREKLFF
d_call: .
clone_size: .
v_call: TRBV6-5

cdr3_aa: CAWSRGTGAYEQYF
d_call: TRBD1
clone_size: .
v_call: TRBV30

cdr3_aa: CASSRLVRGETQYF
d_call: .
clone_size: .
v_call: TRBV2

cdr3_aa: CASSKNGRGASGANVLTF
d_call: .
clone_size: .
v_call: TRBV7-3